This T cell receptor (beta chain) was recorded in a study of blood T cell repertoires in COVID-19. Study background: PBMCs, B-cell-depleted T cells, or T cells were the source of the cDNA or gDNA that made up the material.

CDR3 size: 15 residues. The V gene lost 5 bases and the J gene lost 6 bases, with 20 bases spanning the gap. Per germline, CDR1 SNHLY and CDR2 FYNNEI. TCRdb's table, derived via immunoSEQ multiplex PCR, lists solely in-frame clones and lacks some. The sample contains 85,000 to 120,000 clones, approximately 80% of which appear only once. The sample comprised peripheral blood. The chain links TRBV2 to TRBJ2-7; possibly TRBD1 for D (6 bases). The receptor comes from a woman in her sixties with acute or convalescent COVID-19. CDR3 sequence (DNA): TGTGCCAGCAGTTTACAGGGAGTGAGGACCGTCGAGCAGTACTTC. Protein product: CASSLQGVRTVEQYF.